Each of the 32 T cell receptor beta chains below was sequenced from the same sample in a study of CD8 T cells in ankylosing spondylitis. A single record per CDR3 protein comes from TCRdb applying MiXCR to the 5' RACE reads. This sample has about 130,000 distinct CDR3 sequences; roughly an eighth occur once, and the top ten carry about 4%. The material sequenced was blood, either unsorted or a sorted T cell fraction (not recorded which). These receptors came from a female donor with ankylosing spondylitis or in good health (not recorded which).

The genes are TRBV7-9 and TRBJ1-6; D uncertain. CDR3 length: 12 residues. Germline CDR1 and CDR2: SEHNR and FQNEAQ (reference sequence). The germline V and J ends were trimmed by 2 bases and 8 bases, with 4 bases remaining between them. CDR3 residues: CASSLTDSPLHF. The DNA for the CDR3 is TGTGCCAGCAGCTTAACTGATTCACCCCTCCACTTT.

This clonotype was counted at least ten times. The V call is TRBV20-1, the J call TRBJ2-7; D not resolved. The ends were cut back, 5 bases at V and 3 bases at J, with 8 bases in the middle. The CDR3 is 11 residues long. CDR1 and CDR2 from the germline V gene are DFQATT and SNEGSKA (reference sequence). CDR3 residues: CSAPANYEQYF. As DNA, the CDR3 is TGCAGTGCTCCGGCGAACTACGAGCAGTACTTC.

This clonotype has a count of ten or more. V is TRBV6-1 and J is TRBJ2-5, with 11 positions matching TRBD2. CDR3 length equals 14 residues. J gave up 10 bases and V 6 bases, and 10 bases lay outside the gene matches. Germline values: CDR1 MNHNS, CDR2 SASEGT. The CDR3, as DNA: TGTGCCAGCAGGACTAGCGGGACCTCGGGTAGCCAGTACTTC. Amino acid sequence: CASRTSGTSGSQYF.

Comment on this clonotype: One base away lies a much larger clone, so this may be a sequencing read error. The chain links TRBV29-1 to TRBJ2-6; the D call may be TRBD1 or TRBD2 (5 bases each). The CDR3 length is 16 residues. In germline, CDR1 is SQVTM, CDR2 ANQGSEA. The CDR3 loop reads CSVEPKGLSGGNVLTF. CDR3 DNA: TGCAGCGTTGAACCGAAGGGGCTCTCTGGGGGCAACGTCCTGACTTTC.

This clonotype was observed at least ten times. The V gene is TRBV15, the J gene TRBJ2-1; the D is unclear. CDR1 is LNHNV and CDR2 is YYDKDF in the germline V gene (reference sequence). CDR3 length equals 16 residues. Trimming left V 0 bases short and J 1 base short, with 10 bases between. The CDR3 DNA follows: TGTGCCACCAGCAGAGATCGAGATTCTTCCTACAATGAGCAGTTCTTC. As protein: CATSRDRDSSYNEQFF.

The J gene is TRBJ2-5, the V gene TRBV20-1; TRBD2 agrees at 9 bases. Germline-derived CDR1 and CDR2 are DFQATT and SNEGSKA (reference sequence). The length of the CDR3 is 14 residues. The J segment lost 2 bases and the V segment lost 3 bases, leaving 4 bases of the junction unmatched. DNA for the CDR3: TGCAGTGCTAGGGCAACTAGCGGGCAAGAGACCCAGTACTTC. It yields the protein CSARATSGQETQYF.

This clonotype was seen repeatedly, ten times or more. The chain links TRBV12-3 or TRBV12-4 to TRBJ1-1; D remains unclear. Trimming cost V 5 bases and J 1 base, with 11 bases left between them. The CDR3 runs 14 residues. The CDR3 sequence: CASSHRRGNTEAFF. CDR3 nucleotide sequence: TGTGCCAGCAGTCACCGGCGGGGGAACACTGAAGCTTTCTTT.

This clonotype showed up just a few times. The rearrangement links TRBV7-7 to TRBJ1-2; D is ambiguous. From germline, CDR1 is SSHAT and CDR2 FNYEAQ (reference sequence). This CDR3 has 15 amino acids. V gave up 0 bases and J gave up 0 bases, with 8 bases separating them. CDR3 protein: CASSLAPGSNYGYTF. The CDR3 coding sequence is TGTGCCAGCAGCTTAGCGCCGGGGTCTAACTATGGCTACACCTTC.

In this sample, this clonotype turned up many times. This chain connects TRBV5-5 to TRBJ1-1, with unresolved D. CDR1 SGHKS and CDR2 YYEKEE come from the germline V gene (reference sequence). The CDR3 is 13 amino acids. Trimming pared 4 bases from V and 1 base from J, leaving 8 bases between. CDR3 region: CASSPHPNTEAFF. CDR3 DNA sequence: TGTGCCAGCAGCCCTCATCCGAACACTGAAGCTTTCTTT. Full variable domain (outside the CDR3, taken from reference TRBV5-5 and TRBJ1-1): DAGVTQSPTHLIKTRGQQVTLRCSPISGHKSVSWYQQVLGQGPQFIFQYYEKEERGRGNFPDRFSARQFPNYSSELNVNALLLGDSALYLCASSPHPNTEAFFGQGTRLTVV.

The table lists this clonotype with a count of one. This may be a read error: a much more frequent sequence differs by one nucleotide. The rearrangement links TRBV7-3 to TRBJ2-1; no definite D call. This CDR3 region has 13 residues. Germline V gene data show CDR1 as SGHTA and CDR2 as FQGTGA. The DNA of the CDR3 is TGTGCCAGCAGCTTAATGCGTGACGATGAGCGGTTCTTC. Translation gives CASSLMRDDERFF.

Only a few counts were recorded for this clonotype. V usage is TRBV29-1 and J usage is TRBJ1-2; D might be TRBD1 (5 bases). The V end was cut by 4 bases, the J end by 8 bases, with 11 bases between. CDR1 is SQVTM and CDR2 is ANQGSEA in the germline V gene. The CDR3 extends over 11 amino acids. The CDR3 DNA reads TGCAGCGTTGCCGGGACTTTGGGCTACACCTTC. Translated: CSVAGTLGYTF.

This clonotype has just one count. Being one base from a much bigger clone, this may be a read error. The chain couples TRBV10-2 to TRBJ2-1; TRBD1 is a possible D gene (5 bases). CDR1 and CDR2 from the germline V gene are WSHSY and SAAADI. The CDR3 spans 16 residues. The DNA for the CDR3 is TGCGCCAGCAGTGAATCCAGGGCGAGCTCCTACAATGAGCAGTCCTTC. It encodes CASSESRASSYNEQSF.

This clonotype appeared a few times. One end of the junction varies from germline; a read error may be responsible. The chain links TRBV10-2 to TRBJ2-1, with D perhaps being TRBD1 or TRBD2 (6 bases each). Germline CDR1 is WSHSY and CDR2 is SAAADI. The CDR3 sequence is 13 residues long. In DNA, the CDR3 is TGCGTCAGCAGTGCATCGGGGGCGCATGAGCAGTTCTTC. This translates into CVSSASGAHEQFF.

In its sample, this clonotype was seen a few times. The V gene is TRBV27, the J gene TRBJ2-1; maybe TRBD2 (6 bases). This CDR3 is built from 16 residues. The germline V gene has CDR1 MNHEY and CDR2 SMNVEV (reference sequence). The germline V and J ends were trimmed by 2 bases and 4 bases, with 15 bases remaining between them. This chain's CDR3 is CASSLELPSVYNEQFF. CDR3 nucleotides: TGTGCCAGCAGTTTAGAGTTGCCTAGCGTATACAATGAGCAGTTCTTC.

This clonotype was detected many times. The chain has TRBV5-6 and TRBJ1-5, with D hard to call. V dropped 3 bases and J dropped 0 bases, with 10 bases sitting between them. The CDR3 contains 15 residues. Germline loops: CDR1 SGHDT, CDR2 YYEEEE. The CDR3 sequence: CASSSMDGSNQPQHF. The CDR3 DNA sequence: TGTGCCAGCAGCTCCATGGACGGTAGCAATCAGCCCCAGCATTTT.

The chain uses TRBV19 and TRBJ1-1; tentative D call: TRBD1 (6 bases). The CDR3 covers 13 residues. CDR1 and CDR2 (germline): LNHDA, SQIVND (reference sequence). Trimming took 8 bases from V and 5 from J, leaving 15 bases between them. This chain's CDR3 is CASWEQGLTEAFF. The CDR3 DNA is TGTGCCAGTTGGGAACAGGGATTAACTGAAGCTTTCTTT.

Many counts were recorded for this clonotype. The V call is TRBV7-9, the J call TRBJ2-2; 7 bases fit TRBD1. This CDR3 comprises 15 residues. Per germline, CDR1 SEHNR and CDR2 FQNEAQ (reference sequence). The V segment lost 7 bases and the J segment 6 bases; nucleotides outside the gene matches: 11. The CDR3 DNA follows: TGTGCCAGCACTTCAAACCCGACAGGGTCCGGGGAGCTGTTTTTT. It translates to CASTSNPTGSGELFF. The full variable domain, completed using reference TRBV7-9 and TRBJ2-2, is DTGVSQNPRHKITKRGQNVTFRCDPISEHNRLYWYRQTLGQGPEFLTYFQNEAQLEKSRLLSDRFSAERPKGSFSTLEIQRTEQGDSAMYLCASTSNPTGSGELFFGEGSRLTVL.

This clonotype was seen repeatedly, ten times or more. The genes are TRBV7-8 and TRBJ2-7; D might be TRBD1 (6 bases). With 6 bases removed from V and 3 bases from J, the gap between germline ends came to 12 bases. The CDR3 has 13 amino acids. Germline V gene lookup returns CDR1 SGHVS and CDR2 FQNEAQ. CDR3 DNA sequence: TGTGCCAGCAGTCCGACAGGTTTCTACGAGCAGTACTTC. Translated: CASSPTGFYEQYF.

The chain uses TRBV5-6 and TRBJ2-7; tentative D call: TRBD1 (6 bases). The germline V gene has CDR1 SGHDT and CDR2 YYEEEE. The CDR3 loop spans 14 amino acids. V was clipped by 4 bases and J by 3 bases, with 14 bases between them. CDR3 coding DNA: TGTGCCAGCAGCGACCGGGACACAGTCTACGAGCAGTACTTC. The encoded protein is CASSDRDTVYEQYF. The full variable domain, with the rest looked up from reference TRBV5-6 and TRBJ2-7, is DAGVTQSPTHLIKTRGQQVTLRCSPKSGHDTVSWYQQALGQGPQFIFQYYEEEERQRGNFPDRFSGHQFPNYSSELNVNALLLGDSALYLCASSDRDTVYEQYFGPGTRLTVT.

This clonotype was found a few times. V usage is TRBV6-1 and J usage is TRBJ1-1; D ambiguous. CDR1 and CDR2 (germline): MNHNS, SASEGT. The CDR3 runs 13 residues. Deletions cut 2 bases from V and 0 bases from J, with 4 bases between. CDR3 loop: CASSEPVNTEAFF. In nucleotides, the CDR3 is TGTGCCAGCAGTGAACCGGTGAACACTGAAGCTTTCTTT.

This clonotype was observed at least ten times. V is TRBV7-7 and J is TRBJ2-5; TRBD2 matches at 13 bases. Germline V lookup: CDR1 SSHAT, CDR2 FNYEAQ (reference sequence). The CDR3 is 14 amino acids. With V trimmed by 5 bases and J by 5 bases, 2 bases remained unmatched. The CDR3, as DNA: TGTGCCAGCAGCCCGGGACTAGCGGGGGAGACCCAGTACTTC. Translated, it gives CASSPGLAGETQYF.

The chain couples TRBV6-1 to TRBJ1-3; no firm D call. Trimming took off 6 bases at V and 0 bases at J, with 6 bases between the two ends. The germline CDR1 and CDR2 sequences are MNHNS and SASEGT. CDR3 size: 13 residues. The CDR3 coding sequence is TGTGCCAGCAGGGGATTCTCTGGAAACACCATATATTTT. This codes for CASRGFSGNTIYF.

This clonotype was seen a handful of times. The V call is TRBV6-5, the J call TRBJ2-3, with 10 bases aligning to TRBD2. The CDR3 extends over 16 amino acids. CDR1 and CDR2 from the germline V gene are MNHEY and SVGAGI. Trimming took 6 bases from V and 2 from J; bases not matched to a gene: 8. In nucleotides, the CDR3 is TGTGCCAGCAGATATTTAGCGGGGGGCCACACAGATACGCAGTATTTT. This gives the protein CASRYLAGGHTDTQYF.

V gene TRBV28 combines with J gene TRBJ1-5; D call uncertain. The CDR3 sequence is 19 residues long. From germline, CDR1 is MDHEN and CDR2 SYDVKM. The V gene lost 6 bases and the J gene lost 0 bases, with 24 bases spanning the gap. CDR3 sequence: CASSPSRTSDTYSNQPQHF. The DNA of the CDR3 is TGTGCCAGCAGCCCCTCCCGGACGTCGGATACCTATAGCAATCAGCCCCAGCATTTT.

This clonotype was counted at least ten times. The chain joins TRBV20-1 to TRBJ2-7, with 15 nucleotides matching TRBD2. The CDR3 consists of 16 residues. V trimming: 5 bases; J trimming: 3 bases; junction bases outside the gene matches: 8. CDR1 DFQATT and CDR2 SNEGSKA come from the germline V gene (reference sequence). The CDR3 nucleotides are TGCAGTGCTCAACCCGGGACTAGCGGGAGGTTCTACGAGCAGTACTTC. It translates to CSAQPGTSGRFYEQYF.

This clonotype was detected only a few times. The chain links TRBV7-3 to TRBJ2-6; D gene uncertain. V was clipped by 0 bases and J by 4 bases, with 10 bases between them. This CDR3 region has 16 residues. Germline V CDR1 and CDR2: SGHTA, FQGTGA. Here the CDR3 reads CASSLTASGGANVLTF. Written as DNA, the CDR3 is TGTGCCAGCAGCTTAACGGCCTCCGGGGGGGCCAACGTCCTGACTTTC.

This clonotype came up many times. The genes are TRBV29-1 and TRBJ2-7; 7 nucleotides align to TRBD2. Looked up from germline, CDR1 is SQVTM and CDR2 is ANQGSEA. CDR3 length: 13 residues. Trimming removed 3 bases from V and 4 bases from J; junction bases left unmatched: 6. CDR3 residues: CSVDQRGSYEQYF. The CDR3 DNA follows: TGCAGCGTTGACCAGCGGGGATCATACGAGCAGTACTTC.

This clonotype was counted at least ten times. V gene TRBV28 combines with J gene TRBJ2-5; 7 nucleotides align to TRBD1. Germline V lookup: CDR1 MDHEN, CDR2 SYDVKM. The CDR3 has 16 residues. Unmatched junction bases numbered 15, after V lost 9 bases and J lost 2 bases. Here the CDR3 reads CASTKLLPGQQETQYF. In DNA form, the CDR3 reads TGTGCCAGTACTAAATTACTTCCGGGACAGCAAGAGACCCAGTACTTC.

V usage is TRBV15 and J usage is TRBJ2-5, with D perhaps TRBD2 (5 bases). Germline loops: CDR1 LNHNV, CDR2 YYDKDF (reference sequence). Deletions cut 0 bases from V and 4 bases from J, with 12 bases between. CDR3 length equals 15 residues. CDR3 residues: CATSREGSGTETQYF. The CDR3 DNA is TGTGCCACCAGCAGAGAAGGGAGCGGAACAGAGACCCAGTACTTC.

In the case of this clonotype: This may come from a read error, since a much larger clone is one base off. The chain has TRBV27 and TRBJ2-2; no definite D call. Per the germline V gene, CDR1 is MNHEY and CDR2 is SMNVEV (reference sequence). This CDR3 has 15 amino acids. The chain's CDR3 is CASSLWGGKIGELFF. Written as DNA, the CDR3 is TGTGCCAGCAGCTTATGGGGTGGAAAAATCGGGGAGCTGTTTTTT.

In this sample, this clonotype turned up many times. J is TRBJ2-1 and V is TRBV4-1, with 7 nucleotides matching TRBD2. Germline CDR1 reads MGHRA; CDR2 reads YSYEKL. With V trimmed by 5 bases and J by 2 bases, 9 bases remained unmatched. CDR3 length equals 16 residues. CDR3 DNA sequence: TGCGCCAGCAGCGATAGAAGCGGGGCCGCCTACAATGAGCAGTTCTTC. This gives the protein CASSDRSGAAYNEQFF.

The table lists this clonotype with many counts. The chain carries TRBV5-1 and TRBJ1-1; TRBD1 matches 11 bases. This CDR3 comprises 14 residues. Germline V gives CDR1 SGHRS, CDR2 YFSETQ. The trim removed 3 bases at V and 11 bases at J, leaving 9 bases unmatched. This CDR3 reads CASSSGQGAGWAFF. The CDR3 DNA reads TGCGCCAGCAGCTCCGGACAGGGGGCGGGCTGGGCTTTCTTT.